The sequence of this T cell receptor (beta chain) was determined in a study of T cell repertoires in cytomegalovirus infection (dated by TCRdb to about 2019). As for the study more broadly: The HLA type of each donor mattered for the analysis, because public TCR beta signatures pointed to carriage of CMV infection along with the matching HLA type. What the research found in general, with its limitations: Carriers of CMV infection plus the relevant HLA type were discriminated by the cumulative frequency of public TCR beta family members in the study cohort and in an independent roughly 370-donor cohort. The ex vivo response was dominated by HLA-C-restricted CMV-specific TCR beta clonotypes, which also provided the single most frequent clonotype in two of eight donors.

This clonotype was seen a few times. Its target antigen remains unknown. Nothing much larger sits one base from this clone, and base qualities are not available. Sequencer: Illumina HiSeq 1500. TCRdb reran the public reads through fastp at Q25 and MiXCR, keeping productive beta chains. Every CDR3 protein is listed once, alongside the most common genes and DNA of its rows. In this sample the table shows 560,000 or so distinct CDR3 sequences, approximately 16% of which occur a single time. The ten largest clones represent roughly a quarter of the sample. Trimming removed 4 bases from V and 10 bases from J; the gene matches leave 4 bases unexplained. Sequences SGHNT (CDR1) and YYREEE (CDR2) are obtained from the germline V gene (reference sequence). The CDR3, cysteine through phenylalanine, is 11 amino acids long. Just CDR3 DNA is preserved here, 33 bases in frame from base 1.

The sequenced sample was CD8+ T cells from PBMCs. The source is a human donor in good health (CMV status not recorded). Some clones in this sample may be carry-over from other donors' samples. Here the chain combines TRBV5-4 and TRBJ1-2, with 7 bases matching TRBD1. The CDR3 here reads CASSRGQLYTF. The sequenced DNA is TGTGCCAGCAGCCGGGGACAGCTCTACACCTTC.